This T cell receptor (beta chain) stems from a study of T cell repertoires and Cas9 in healthy adults. Looking at the study overall: Multi-effector potency, cytotoxicity and lineage were assessed in SpCas9-reactive CD4 and CD8 T cells.

Only in-frame clones appear in the TCRdb table, and some are missing; sequencing was by immunoSEQ multiplex PCR. The sample has more than 12,000 clones, 89% seen once. Turning to this clone: Its target is not known.

Germline V lookup: CDR1 MNHEY, CDR2 SMNVEV (reference sequence). Trimming took 3 bases from V and 3 from J, leaving 10 bases between them. The CDR3 length is 14 residues. Study outcomes and limitations: Reportedly, SpCas9-reactive effector T cell proliferation and function were mitigated by SpCas9-reactive Tregs in vitro.

The rearrangement uses TRBV27 and TRBJ2-3, with unresolved D. The sample taken for sequencing was Tregs (CD4+, CD25+, CD127-, CD137-, CD154-) from PBMCs; culture status not recorded. This sequence originates from a human donor in good health. The CDR3: CASSFRYSTDTQYF. The CDR3 nucleotides are TGTGCCAGCAGTTTTCGGTATTCAACAGATACGCAGTATTTT.